This T cell receptor beta chain comes out of a study of shared clonotypes between healthy human individuals. CD45RO-negative cells were positively selected for CCR7, leaving out terminally differentiated effector memory CD45RA+ cells. CDR1 LNHDA and CDR2 SQIVND come from the germline V gene (reference sequence). V shed 5 bases and J shed 0 bases, with 11 bases lying between them. The CDR3 loop spans 15 amino acids. TCRdb keeps only in-frame clones here, not all; method: immunoSEQ multiplex PCR. This table holds about 2.2 million clones, under 95% found once. Notes on this clone: Its specificity is not known.

The study's findings and limits: Rarefaction analysis demonstrated incomplete sorted-subset sequencing notwithstanding large depth. Compared with clonotypes that all four donors shared, non-shared clonotypes had lower generation probabilities. Blood alone was sampled, and tissue repertoires likely differ.

This sequence joins TRBV19 and TRBJ2-1; D may correspond to TRBD1 or TRBD2 (5 bases each). Material: naive CD8+ T cells from PBMCs. The TCR originated in a man younger than 30 in good health. Some clones in this sample may be carry-over from other donors' samples. In DNA form, the CDR3 reads TGTGCCAGTAGTGGGCCGGGACGCTCCTACAATGAGCAGTTCTTC. Translating it yields CASSGPGRSYNEQFF. Combining the CDR3 with reference TRBV19 and TRBJ2-1 gives the whole variable domain DGGITQSPKYLFRKEGQNVTLSCEQNLNHDAMYWYRQDPGQGLRLIYYSQIVNDFQKGDIAEGYSVSREKKESFPLTVTSAQKNPTAFYLCASSGPGRSYNEQFFGPGTRLTVL.